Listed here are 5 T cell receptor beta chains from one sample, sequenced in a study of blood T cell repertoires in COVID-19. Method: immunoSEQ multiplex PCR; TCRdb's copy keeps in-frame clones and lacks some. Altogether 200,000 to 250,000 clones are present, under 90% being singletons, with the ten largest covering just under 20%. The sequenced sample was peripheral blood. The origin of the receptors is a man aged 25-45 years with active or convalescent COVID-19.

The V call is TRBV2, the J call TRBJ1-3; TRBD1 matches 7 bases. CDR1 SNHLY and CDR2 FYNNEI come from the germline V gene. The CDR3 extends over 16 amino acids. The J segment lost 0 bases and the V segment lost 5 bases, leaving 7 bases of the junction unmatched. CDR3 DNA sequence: TGTGCCAGCAGTAGGGACAGCCTATTCTCTGGAAACACCATATATTTT. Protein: CASSRDSLFSGNTIYF.

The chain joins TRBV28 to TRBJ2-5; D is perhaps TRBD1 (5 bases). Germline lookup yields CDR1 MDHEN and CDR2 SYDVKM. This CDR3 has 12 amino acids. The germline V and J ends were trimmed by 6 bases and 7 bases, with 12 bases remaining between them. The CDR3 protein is CASRGQTGTQYF. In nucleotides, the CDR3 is TGTGCCAGCAGGGGGCAGACCGGGACCCAGTACTTC. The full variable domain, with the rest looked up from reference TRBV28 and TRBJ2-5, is DVKVTQSSRYLVKRTGEKVFLECVQDMDHENMFWYRQDPGLGLRLIYFSYDVKMKEKGDIPEGYSVSREKKERFSLILESASTNQTSMYLCASRGQTGTQYFGPGTRLLVL.

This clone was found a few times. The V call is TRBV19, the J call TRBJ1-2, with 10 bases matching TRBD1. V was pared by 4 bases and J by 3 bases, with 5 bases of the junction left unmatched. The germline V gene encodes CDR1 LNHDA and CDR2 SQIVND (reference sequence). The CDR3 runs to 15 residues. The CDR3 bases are TGTGCCAGTAGTACGAGGGACAGGGGAGACTATGGCTACACCTTC. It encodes CASSTRDRGDYGYTF.

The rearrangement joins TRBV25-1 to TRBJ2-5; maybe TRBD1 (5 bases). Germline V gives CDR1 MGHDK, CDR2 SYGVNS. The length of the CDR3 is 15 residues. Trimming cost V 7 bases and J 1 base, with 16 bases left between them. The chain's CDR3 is CASNDVKGPQETQYF. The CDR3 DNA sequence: TGTGCCAGCAACGACGTGAAGGGGCCCCAAGAGACCCAGTACTTC.

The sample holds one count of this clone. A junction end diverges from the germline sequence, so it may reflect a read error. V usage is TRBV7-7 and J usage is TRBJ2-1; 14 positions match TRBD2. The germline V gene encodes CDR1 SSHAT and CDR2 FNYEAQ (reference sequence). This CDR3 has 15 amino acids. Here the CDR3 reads CASSPGTSGRGEQFF. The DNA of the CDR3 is TGTGCTAGCAGCCCCGGGACTAGCGGGAGAGGTGAGCAGTTCTTC.